These 22 T cell receptor beta chains came from one sample sequenced in a study of blood T cell repertoires in COVID-19. Some clones are missing from TCRdb's copy, which holds only in-frame ones; the method was immunoSEQ multiplex PCR. The repertoire holds about 38,000 clones, with approximately 86% as singletons. The material sequenced was peripheral blood. Receptor source: a man in his fifties or sixties with active COVID-19.

V gene TRBV10-2 combines with J gene TRBJ1-1; D ambiguous. The CDR3 runs to 17 residues. The V end lost 0 bases, the J end lost 0 bases, and 14 bases lay between the germline ends. Germline V gives CDR1 WSHSY, CDR2 SAAADI. CDR3 DNA: TGCGCCAGCAGTGAGTCGGTCTCAGGTACCATGAACACTGAAGCTTTCTTT. Protein sequence: CASSESVSGTMNTEAFF.

V usage is TRBV10-3 and J usage is TRBJ1-1; the D gene is possibly TRBD1 (5 bases). The germline gives CDR1 ENHRY, CDR2 SYGVKD. V was shortened by 6 bases and J by 1 base, with 12 bases between the two germline ends. CDR3 size: 14 residues. This CDR3 reads CAIRESRENTEAFF. CDR3 coding DNA: TGTGCCATCAGAGAGAGCAGGGAGAACACTGAAGCTTTCTTT.

This chain uses TRBV7-9 with TRBJ1-4, with TRBD1 matching 8 bases. V lost 5 bases and J lost 8; bases outside the gene matches: 4. The CDR3 is 13 residues long. Germline CDR1 SEHNR, CDR2 FQNEAQ (reference sequence). DNA for the CDR3: TGTGCCAGCAGCCGGACAGGGAACGAAAAACTGTTTTTT. Translation gives CASSRTGNEKLFF.

The chain has TRBV6-2 or TRBV6-3 and TRBJ1-1; D gene unclear. V gave up 3 bases and J gave up 6 bases, with 11 bases separating them. Germline CDR1 is MNHEY and CDR2 is SVGEGT. This CDR3 comprises 13 residues. This CDR3 reads CASSYPGYAEAFF. In nucleotides, the CDR3 is TGTGCCAGCAGTTATCCCGGGTATGCTGAAGCTTTCTTT.

The chain links TRBV12-2 to TRBJ2-1; TRBD2, the D gene given by the table, was not confirmed from the DNA. TRBV12-2 is annotated as a pseudogene. The CDR3 sequence is 17 residues long. CDR3 DNA: TGTGCAAGTCGCTTAAGCACCGGGGGGTCGGTTGTGCATGAGCAGTTCTTC. Amino acid sequence: CASRLSTGGSVVHEQFF.

This clone was detected only once. V is TRBV18 and J is TRBJ2-2; tentative D call: TRBD1 (6 bases). The germline V and J ends were trimmed by 1 base and 2 bases, with 8 bases remaining between them. The CDR3 covers 15 residues. Looked up from germline, CDR1 is KGHSH and CDR2 is LQKENI. The CDR3 loop is CASSPRQENTGELFF. The CDR3 coding sequence is TGTGCCAGCTCACCACGACAGGAAAACACCGGGGAGCTGTTTTTT. The full variable domain, its missing parts supplied by reference TRBV18 and TRBJ2-2, is NAGVMQNPRHLVRRRGQEARLRCSPMKGHSHVYWYRQLPEEGLKFMVYLQKENIIDESGMPKERFSAEFPKEGPSILRIQQVVRGDSAAYFCASSPRQENTGELFFGEGSRLTVL.

The chain is built from TRBV27 and TRBJ2-3; TRBD2 matches at 8 bases. The CDR3 totals 14 residues. Germline values: CDR1 MNHEY, CDR2 SMNVEV (reference sequence). Unmatched junction bases numbered 5, after V lost 8 bases and J lost 1 base. Written as DNA, the CDR3 is TGTGCCAGCTGCTGGCGGGGGGGCACAGATACGCAGTATTTT. This encodes CASCWRGGTDTQYF.

The genes are TRBV5-1 and TRBJ2-1; 11 bases line up with TRBD2. There are 15 residues in the CDR3. V trimming: 0 bases; J trimming: 6 bases; junction bases outside the gene matches: 2. Germline CDR1 is SGHRS and CDR2 is YFSETQ. CDR3 amino acids: CASSLGTSGSNEQFF. The CDR3 DNA reads as TGCGCCAGCAGCTTGGGGACTAGCGGGTCCAATGAGCAGTTCTTC.

This rearrangement joins TRBV19 to TRBJ2-5; 11 bases are shared with TRBD1. Germline-derived CDR1 and CDR2 are LNHDA and SQIVND (reference sequence). After removal of 5 bases from V and 4 bases from J, the junction contained 9 bases not matched to a gene. The CDR3 sequence is 16 residues long. The CDR3 bases are TGTGCCAGTAGTGTAAGGGGGACAGGGGGACGAGAGACCCAGTACTTC. This encodes CASSVRGTGGRETQYF.

The gene calls are TRBV19 and TRBJ2-3; TRBD1 matches 11 bases. V gave up 4 bases and J gave up 5 bases; unmatched junction bases: 2. CDR3 length equals 14 residues. CDR1 and CDR2 from the germline V gene are LNHDA and SQIVND (reference sequence). The CDR3 sequence: CASSKGQGGDTQYF. CDR3 DNA: TGTGCCAGTAGTAAGGGACAGGGGGGAGATACGCAGTATTTT.

The rearrangement joins TRBV9 to TRBJ1-1; TRBD1 might be the D (5 bases). Trimming removed 4 bases at V and 4 bases at J, with 14 bases between. CDR1 SGDLS and CDR2 YYNGEE come from the germline V gene. The CDR3 contains 14 residues. CDR3 sequence reads: CASSLQASSTEAFF. The CDR3 DNA sequence: TGTGCCAGCAGCTTACAGGCTTCGAGCACTGAAGCTTTCTTT.

In this sample, this clone turned up a few times. V and J are TRBV27 and TRBJ1-1; 8 nucleotides align to TRBD1. The junction had 3 bases not matched to a gene; V was cut back by 8 bases and J by 1 base. Germline CDR1 and CDR2: MNHEY and SMNVEV (reference sequence). The CDR3 extends over 13 amino acids. The CDR3, as DNA: TGTGCCAGCTCGGGACAGGAGAACACTGAAGCTTTCTTT. Encoded protein: CASSGQENTEAFF.

This sequence joins TRBV4-1 and TRBJ2-2; TRBD1 matches 10 bases. J gave up 5 bases and V 0 bases, and 12 bases lay outside the gene matches. This CDR3 has 19 amino acids. CDR1 and CDR2 from the germline V gene are MGHRA and YSYEKL. Here the CDR3 DNA reads TGCGCCAGCAGCCAAGATCCCGGGACAGGGGTGATTGGTACCGGGGAGCTGTTTTTT. It translates to CASSQDPGTGVIGTGELFF.

This clone has a handful of counts. The sample contains more than one DNA sequence encoding this CDR3. CDR3 sequence reads: CASSLQGQNTEAFF. CDR3 nucleotides: TGCGCCAGCAGCTTGCAGGGGCAGAACACTGAAGCTTTCTTT. The chain couples TRBV5-1 to TRBJ1-1; D might be TRBD1 (6 bases). This CDR3 contains 14 residues. Germline V lookup: CDR1 SGHRS, CDR2 YFSETQ. The V end was cut by 1 base, the J end by 1 base, with 8 bases between.

V usage is TRBV7-8 and J usage is TRBJ2-7; 12 nucleotides align to TRBD2. This CDR3 region has 14 residues. The trim removed 3 bases at V and 12 bases at J, leaving 9 bases unmatched. Germline V gives CDR1 SGHVS, CDR2 FQNEAQ. This chain's CDR3 is CASSLSSGGDGRYF. The CDR3 region has the DNA TGTGCCAGCAGCTTGTCTAGCGGGGGGGACGGGAGGTACTTC. Variable domain in full (rest from reference TRBV7-8 and TRBJ2-7): GAGVSQSPRYKVAKRGQDVALRCDPISGHVSLFWYQQALGQGPEFLTYFQNEAQLDKSGLPSDRFFAERPEGSVSTLKIQRTQQEDSAVYLCASSLSSGGDGRYFGPGTRLTVT.

About this clone: Other DNA sequences from this sample encode an identical CDR3 as well. The rearrangement uses TRBV3-1 (or the pseudogene TRBV3-2) and TRBJ2-7; D might be TRBD1 (5 bases). Germline lookup yields CDR1 LGHDT and CDR2 YNNKEL (reference sequence). V lost 4 bases, J lost 0 bases, and 10 bases lay in between. The CDR3 runs to 14 residues. The CDR3 region is CASSRTGSSYEQYF. CDR3 DNA: TGTGCCAGCAGCCGAACAGGTTCCTCCTACGAGCAGTACTTC.

This chain uses TRBV18 with TRBJ1-3, with 7 nucleotides matching TRBD1. J lost 0 bases, V lost 3 bases, and 2 bases had no gene match. This CDR3 spans 15 amino acids. Per germline, CDR1 KGHSH and CDR2 LQKENI. For the CDR3, the DNA is TGTGCCAGCTCACCGGGACAGACCTCTGGAAACACCATATATTTT. Encoded protein: CASSPGQTSGNTIYF. Using reference TRBV18 and TRBJ1-3 for the parts outside the CDR3, the full variable domain is NAGVMQNPRHLVRRRGQEARLRCSPMKGHSHVYWYRQLPEEGLKFMVYLQKENIIDESGMPKERFSAEFPKEGPSILRIQQVVRGDSAAYFCASSPGQTSGNTIYFGEGSWLTVV.

V and J are TRBV3-1 (or the pseudogene TRBV3-2) and TRBJ2-5, with 7 bases that match TRBD1. The CDR3 totals 15 residues. V was clipped by 3 bases and J by 1 base; unmatched bases: 5. Looked up from germline, CDR1 is LGHDT and CDR2 is YNNKEL (reference sequence). CDR3 sequence: CASSHGGTVQETQYF. In nucleotides, the CDR3 is TGTGCCAGCAGCCACGGTGGGACAGTCCAAGAGACCCAGTACTTC.

This CDR3 is CASSWGRDRSSGNTIYF. DNA for the CDR3: TGCGCCAGCAGCTGGGGAAGGGACAGGAGCTCTGGAAACACCATATATTTT. The chain carries TRBV5-1 and TRBJ1-3, with 8 bases identical to TRBD1. This CDR3 comprises 17 residues. Trimming cost V 3 bases and J 0 bases; bases outside gene matches: 8. The germline CDR1 and CDR2 sequences are SGHRS and YFSETQ.

This sequence joins TRBV6-2 or TRBV6-3 and TRBJ1-1; D remains unclear. This CDR3 region has 15 residues. Looked up from germline, CDR1 is MNHEY and CDR2 is SVGEGT. V dropped 5 bases and J dropped 1 base, with 14 bases sitting between them. The CDR3 nucleotides are TGTGCCAGCAGTACTCGTCTTCTAGGGAACACTGAAGCTTTCTTT. As protein: CASSTRLLGNTEAFF.

The V gene is TRBV6-2 or TRBV6-3, the J gene TRBJ2-7; D gene uncertain. This CDR3 region has 13 residues. Trimming took 0 bases from V and 2 from J, leaving 5 bases between them. Per germline, CDR1 MNHEY and CDR2 SVGEGT. The CDR3 DNA follows: TGTGCCAGCAGTTACTCACAGACCTACGAGCAGTACTTC. Translated, it gives CASSYSQTYEQYF.

The V and J genes are TRBV4-2 and TRBJ2-5, with D possibly being TRBD2 (6 bases). The germline V gene has CDR1 LGHNA and CDR2 YNFKEQ. The CDR3 covers 13 residues. V was cut by 0 bases and J by 5 bases, with 7 bases left in between. The CDR3: CASSQDGGETQYF. CDR3 sequence (DNA): TGTGCCAGCAGCCAAGACGGGGGTGAGACCCAGTACTTC.